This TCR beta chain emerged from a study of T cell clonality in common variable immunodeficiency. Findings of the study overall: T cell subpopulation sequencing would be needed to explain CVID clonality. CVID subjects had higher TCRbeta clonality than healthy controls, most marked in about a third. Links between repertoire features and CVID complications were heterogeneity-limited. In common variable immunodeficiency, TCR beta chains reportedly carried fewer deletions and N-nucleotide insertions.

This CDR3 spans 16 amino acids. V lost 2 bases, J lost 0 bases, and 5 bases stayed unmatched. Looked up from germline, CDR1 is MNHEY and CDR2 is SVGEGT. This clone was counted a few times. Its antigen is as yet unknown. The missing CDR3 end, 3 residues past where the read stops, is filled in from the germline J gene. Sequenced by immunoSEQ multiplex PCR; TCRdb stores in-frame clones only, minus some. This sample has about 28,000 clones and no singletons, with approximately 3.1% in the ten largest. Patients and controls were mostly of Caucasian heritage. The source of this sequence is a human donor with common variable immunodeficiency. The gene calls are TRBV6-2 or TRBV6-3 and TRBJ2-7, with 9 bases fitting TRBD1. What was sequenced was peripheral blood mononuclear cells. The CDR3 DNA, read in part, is TGTGCCAGCAGTTACCAGAAGACAGGGGGCTCCTACGAG. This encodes CASSYQKTGGSYE. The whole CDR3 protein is CASSYQKTGGSYEQYF.